This TCR beta chain was identified during a study of blood T cell repertoires in COVID-19. At the level of the study: T cells, B-cell-depleted T cells, or PBMCs provided the cDNA or gDNA that served as material.

Per the germline V gene, CDR1 is KGHSH and CDR2 is LQKENI. The CDR3 has 15 amino acids. V lost 2 bases to trimming and J lost 5 bases, with 15 bases between them. Authors' data handling: For nucleated cells, counts were estimated from reference gene primer amplification. The protocol was immunoSEQ multiplex PCR, while the TCRdb copy is restricted to in-frame clones and leaves out a portion. V and J calls and clone size are as listed in that table; D and trimming were resolved from the DNA. The profile shows 150,000 to 200,000 clones, 65% to 90% of them singletons. This sequence was found in a man between 60 and 70 years old with acute or convalescent COVID-19. This chain connects TRBV18 to TRBJ1-1, with TRBD1 as a possible D gene (5 bases). Sequencing was carried out using peripheral blood. The CDR3 protein is CASSPSAGKDTEAFF. The DNA of the CDR3 is TGTGCCAGCTCACCATCCGCAGGGAAGGATACTGAAGCTTTCTTT.